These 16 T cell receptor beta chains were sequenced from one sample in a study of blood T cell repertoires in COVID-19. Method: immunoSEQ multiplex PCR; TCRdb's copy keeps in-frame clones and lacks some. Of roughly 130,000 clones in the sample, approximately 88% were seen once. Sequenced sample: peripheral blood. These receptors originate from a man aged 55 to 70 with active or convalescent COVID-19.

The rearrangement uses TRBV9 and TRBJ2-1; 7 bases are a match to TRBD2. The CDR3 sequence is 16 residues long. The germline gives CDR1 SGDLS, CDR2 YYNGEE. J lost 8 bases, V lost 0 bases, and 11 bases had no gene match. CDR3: CASSVESGTGQDEQFF. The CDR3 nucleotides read TGTGCCAGCAGCGTAGAAAGCGGGACCGGGCAGGATGAGCAGTTCTTC.

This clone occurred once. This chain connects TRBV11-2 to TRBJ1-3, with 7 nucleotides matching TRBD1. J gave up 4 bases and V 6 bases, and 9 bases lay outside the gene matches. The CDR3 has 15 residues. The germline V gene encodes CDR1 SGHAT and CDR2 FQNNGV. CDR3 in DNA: TGTGCCAGCAGTCCTGACAGGGCGAGGGGAAACACCATATATTTT. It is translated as CASSPDRARGNTIYF. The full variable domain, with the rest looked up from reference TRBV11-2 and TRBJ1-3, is EAGVAQSPRYKIIEKRQSVAFWCNPISGHATLYWYQQILGQGPKLLIQFQNNGVVDDSQLPKDRFSAERLKGVDSTLKIQPAKLEDSAVYLCASSPDRARGNTIYFGEGSWLTVV.

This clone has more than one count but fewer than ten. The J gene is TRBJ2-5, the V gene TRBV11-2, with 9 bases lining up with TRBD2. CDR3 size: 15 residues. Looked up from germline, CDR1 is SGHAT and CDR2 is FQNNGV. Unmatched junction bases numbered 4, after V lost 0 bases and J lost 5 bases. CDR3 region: CASSLDAGGRETQYF. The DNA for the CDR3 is TGTGCCAGCAGCTTAGATGCGGGAGGGCGCGAGACCCAGTACTTC.

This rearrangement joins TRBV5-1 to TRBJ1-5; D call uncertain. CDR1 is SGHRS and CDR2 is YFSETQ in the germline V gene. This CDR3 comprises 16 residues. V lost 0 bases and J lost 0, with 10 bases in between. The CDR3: CASSLGDRDSNQPQHF. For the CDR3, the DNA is TGCGCCAGCAGCTTGGGAGATCGGGATAGCAATCAGCCCCAGCATTTT. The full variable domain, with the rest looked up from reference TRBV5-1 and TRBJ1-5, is KAGVTQTPRYLIKTRGQQVTLSCSPISGHRSVSWYQQTPGQGLQFLFEYFSETQRNKGNFPGRFSGRQFSNSRSEMNVSTLELGDSALYLCASSLGDRDSNQPQHFGDGTRLSIL.

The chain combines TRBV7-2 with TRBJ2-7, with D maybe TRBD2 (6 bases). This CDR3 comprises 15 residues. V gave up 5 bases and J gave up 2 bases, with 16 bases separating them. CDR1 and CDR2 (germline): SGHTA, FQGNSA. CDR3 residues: CASSPGQLAAYEQYF. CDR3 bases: TGTGCCAGCAGCCCGGGCCAACTAGCCGCCTACGAGCAGTACTTC.

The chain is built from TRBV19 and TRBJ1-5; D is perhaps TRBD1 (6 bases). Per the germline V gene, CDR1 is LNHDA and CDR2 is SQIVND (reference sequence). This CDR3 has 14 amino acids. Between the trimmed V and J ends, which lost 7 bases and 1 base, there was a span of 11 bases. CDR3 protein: CASTHDRSNQPQHF. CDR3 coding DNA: TGTGCCAGTACCCACGACAGGAGCAATCAGCCCCAGCATTTT.

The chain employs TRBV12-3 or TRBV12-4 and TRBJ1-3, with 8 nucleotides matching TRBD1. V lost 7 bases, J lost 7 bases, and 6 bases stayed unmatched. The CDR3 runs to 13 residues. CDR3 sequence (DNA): TGTGCCAGCATTGTCAGGGGGCGGAACACCATATATTTT. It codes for CASIVRGRNTIYF.

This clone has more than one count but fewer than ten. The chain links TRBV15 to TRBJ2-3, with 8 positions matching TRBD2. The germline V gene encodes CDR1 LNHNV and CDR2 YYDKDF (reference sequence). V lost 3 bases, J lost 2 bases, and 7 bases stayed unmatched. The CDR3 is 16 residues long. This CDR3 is CATSSTGTRDTDTQYF. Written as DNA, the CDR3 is TGTGCCACCAGCAGCACCGGGACTAGAGACACAGATACGCAGTATTTT.

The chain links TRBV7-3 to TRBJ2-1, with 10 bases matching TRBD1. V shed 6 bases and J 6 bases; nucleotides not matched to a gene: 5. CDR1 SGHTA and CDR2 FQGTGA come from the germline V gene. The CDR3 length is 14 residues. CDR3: CASSPGTGANEQFF. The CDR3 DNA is TGTGCCAGCAGTCCCGGGACAGGGGCCAATGAGCAGTTCTTC.

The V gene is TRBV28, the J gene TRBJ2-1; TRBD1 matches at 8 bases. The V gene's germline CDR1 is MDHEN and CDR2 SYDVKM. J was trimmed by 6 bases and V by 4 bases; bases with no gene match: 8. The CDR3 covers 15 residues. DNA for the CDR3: TGTGCCAGCAGTTCCACCGGACAGGGAGGCAATGAGCAGTTCTTC. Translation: CASSSTGQGGNEQFF.

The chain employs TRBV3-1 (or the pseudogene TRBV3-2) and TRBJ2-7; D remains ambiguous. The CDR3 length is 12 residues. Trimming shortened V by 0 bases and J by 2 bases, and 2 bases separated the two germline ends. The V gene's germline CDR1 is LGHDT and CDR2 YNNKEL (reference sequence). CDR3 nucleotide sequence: TGTGCCAGCAGCCAAGATACCTACGAGCAGTACTTC. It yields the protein CASSQDTYEQYF.

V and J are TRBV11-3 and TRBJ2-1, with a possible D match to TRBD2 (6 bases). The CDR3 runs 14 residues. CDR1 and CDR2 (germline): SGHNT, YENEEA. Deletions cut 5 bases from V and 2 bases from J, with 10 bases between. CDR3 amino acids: CASSGAGAYNEQFF. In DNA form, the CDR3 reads TGTGCCAGCAGCGGAGCGGGCGCCTACAATGAGCAGTTCTTC.

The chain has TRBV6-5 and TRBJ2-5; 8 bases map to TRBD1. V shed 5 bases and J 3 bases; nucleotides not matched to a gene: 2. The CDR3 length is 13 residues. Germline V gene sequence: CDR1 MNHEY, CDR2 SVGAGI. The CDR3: CASSRTGKETQYF. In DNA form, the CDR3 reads TGTGCCAGCAGTAGGACAGGGAAAGAGACCCAGTACTTC.

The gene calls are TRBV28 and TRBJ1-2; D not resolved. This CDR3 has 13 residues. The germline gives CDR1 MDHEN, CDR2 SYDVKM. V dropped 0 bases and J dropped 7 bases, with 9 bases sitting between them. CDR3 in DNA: TGTGCCAGCAGTTTATGGGGAGAACCTGGCTACACCTTC. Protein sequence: CASSLWGEPGYTF.

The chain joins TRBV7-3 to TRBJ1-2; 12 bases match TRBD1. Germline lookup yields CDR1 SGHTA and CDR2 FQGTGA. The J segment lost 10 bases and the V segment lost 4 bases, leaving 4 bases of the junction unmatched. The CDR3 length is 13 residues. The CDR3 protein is CASSYGTGGDYTF. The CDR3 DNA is TGTGCCAGCAGCTACGGGACAGGGGGCGACTACACCTTC.

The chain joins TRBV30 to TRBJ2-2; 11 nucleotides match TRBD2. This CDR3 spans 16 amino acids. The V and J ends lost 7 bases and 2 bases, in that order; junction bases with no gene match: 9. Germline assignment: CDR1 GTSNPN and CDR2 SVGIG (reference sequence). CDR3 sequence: CASRISGRANTGELFF. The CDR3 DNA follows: TGTGCCTCCAGAATTAGCGGGAGGGCTAACACCGGGGAGCTGTTTTTT.